Sequencing of this TCR beta chain was carried out in a study of blood T cell repertoires in COVID-19. TCRdb's copy holds only in-frame clones and misses some; the assay was immunoSEQ multiplex PCR. The repertoire holds around 160,000 clones, more than 85% seen once, with less than 1% in the top ten. Trimming took off 4 bases at V and 8 bases at J, with 14 bases between the two ends. The CDR3 runs to 14 residues. Germline V CDR1 and CDR2: LNHDA, SQIVND (reference sequence). Sequenced material: peripheral blood. The clonotype originates from a young man with acute or convalescent COVID-19. The chain is built from TRBV19 and TRBJ1-4; D might be TRBD1 (6 bases). The CDR3 nucleotides read TGTGCCAGTAGTACACAGGGATTAGGGGAAAAACTGTTTTTT. Translating gives CASSTQGLGEKLFF.